Listed below are T cell receptor beta chains from one sample, sequenced in a study of blood T cell repertoires in COVID-19. Method: immunoSEQ multiplex PCR; TCRdb's copy keeps in-frame clones and lacks some. The sample carries around 150,000 clones, roughly 90% recorded once. The sequencing input was peripheral blood. These receptors were collected from a man aged 55-75 years with acute or convalescent COVID-19. The CDR3 runs from the conserved cysteine through the conserved F or W. The D gene is left open where the match is weak. Size values are once, few and many counts, or a class for expanded clones, and some rows have none.

D	size	V	J	CDR3	DNA
-	-	TRBV5-1	TRBJ1-5	CASSLAGQFSNQPQHF	TGCGCCAGCAGCTTGGCTGGGCAGTTTAGCAATCAGCCCCAGCATTTT
-	-	TRBV2	TRBJ1-1	CASSVAAGIGTEAFF	TGTGCCAGCAGCGTTGCGGCAGGGATTGGCACTGAAGCTTTCTTT
-	few	TRBV19	TRBJ1-6	CASSMGDINSPLHF	TGTGCCAGTAGTATGGGGGACATCAATTCACCCCTCCACTTT
-	-	TRBV12-3/TRBV12-4	TRBJ2-7	CASKTDSHEQYF	TGTGCCAGCAAGACGGACAGCCACGAGCAGTACTTC
-	-	TRBV12-3/TRBV12-4	TRBJ2-7	CASSPGQTYEQYF	TGTGCCAGCAGCCCTGGACAAACCTACGAGCAGTACTTC
-	-	TRBV4-2	TRBJ2-7	CASSQDTAYEQYF	TGTGCCAGCAGCCAAGATACGGCCTACGAGCAGTACTTC
-	-	TRBV21-1	TRBJ1-3	CASSQRGGAHFQAGNTIYF	TGTGCCAGCAGCCAAAGAGGAGGGGCCCATTTTCAGGCTGGAAACACCATATATTTT
-	-	TRBV9	TRBJ1-3	CASSVDWSSGNTIYF	TGTGCCAGCAGCGTAGACTGGTCTTCTGGAAACACCATATATTTT
TRBD1	-	TRBV19	TRBJ1-5	CASTDRVGWNQPQHF	TGTGCCAGTACTGACAGGGTAGGATGGAATCAGCCCCAGCATTTT
TRBD1	-	TRBV5-1	TRBJ1-5	CASSPGGVGQPQHF	TGCGCCAGCAGCCCAGGGGGTGTGGGTCAGCCCCAGCATTTT
-	-	TRBV18	TRBJ1-3	CASSPIVKGGLQGNTIYF	TGTGCCAGCTCACCTATAGTAAAGGGCGGACTGCAAGGAAACACCATATATTTT
TRBD1	-	TRBV5-4	TRBJ1-1	CASSAPGGTEAFF	TGTGCCAGCAGCGCTCCAGGGGGCACTGAAGCTTTCTTT
TRBD1	-	TRBV29-1	TRBJ1-4	CSVRDRNEKLFF	TGCAGCGTCCGGGACAGAAATGAAAAACTGTTTTTT
TRBD2	-	TRBV30	TRBJ2-1	CAWSVPSGDEQFF	TGTGCCTGGAGTGTCCCTAGCGGGGATGAGCAGTTCTTC
-	-	TRBV12-3/TRBV12-4	TRBJ1-2	CASSLGLNYGYTF	TGTGCCAGCAGTCTGGGACTAAACTATGGCTACACCTTC
TRBD2	-	TRBV5-1	TRBJ2-3	CASSSGGPPTDTQYF	TGCGCCAGCAGCAGCGGGGGGCCCCCGACAGATACGCAGTATTTT
-	-	TRBV30	TRBJ1-2	CAWSVYLGNYGYTF	TGTGCCTGGAGTGTCTACTTGGGCAATTATGGCTACACCTTC
TRBD1	-	TRBV19	TRBJ1-3	CASTDRASSGNTIYF	TGTGCCAGTACAGACAGGGCCTCCTCTGGAAACACCATATATTTT
TRBD1	-	TRBV7-9	TRBJ2-7	CASSLATQGAYEQYF	TGTGCCAGCAGCTTAGCGACACAGGGGGCTTACGAGCAGTACTTC
TRBD2	-	TRBV9	TRBJ2-7	CASSSGTSGNSYEQYF	TGTGCCAGCAGCTCGGGGACTAGCGGAAACTCCTACGAGCAGTACTTC
-	-	TRBV24-1	TRBJ2-3	CATSDFHRAGDTQYF	TGTGCCACCAGTGATTTTCACAGGGCCGGGGATACGCAGTATTTT
-	-	TRBV27	TRBJ1-1	CASSLTTGTEAFF	TGTGCCAGCAGCTTGACAACCGGGACAGAAGCTTTCTTT
-	once	TRBV5-6	TRBJ2-2	CASSLYRRRIGWIGELFF	TGTGCCAGCAGCTTGTATCGTCGGCGGATTGGGTGGATTGGGGAGCTGTTTTTT
TRBD1	-	TRBV4-3	TRBJ1-2	CASSQTGVYGYTF	TGCGCCAGCAGCCAGACAGGGGTCTATGGCTACACCTTC
TRBD1	-	TRBV10-2	TRBJ2-1	CASSGTTGTGHDNEQFF	TGCGCCAGCAGTGGTACGACCGGGACAGGGCACGACAATGAGCAGTTCTTC
-	-	TRBV5-1	TRBJ1-6	CASSPGVGTPLHF	TGCGCCAGCAGCCCCGGAGTCGGAACACCCCTCCACTTT
TRBD2	-	TRBV4-3	TRBJ2-3	CASSRQTRGGTDTQYF	TGCGCCAGCAGCCGACAGACGCGCGGGGGGACAGATACGCAGTATTTT
-	-	TRBV5-1	TRBJ2-2	CASSYSNTGELFF	TGCGCCAGCAGCTACTCTAACACCGGGGAGCTGTTTTTT
-	-	TRBV2	TRBJ1-1	CASSVVPVRNTEAFF	TGTGCCAGCAGTGTGGTCCCGGTTCGGAACACTGAAGCTTTCTTT
TRBD1	-	TRBV6-6	TRBJ1-1	CASSFTGQEAEAFF	TGTGCCAGCAGTTTTACGGGACAGGAAGCTGAAGCTTTCTTT
TRBD1	-	TRBV11-2	TRBJ1-3	CASSLGRGPGNTIYF	TGTGCCAGCAGCTTAGGCAGGGGGCCTGGAAACACCATATATTTT
-	-	TRBV3-1/TRBV3-2	TRBJ1-6	CASSLGDNSPLHF	TGTGCCAGCAGCCTGGGAGATAATTCACCCCTCCACTTT
-	-	TRBV12-3/TRBV12-4	TRBJ1-2	CASSFQGWYGYTF	TGTGCCAGCAGTTTTCAGGGTTGGTATGGCTACACCTTC
-	-	TRBV6-5	TRBJ2-5	CASSYSILYGETQYF	TGTGCCAGCAGTTACTCTATACTATACGGGGAGACCCAGTACTTC
-	-	TRBV6-5	TRBJ2-7	CASTEQGGPYEQYF	TGTGCCAGCACGGAACAGGGTGGGCCCTACGAGCAGTACTTC
-	-	TRBV6-1	TRBJ1-5	CASSEAGFQPQHF	TGTGCCAGCAGTGAGGCAGGGTTTCAGCCCCAGCATTTT
-	few	TRBV2	TRBJ1-5	CASSRTPDQPQHF	TGTGCCAGCAGTCGGACACCCGATCAGCCCCAGCATTTT
-	-	TRBV10-1	TRBJ2-1	CASSESIQGNEQFF	TGCGCCAGCAGTGAGTCGATACAGGGCAATGAGCAGTTCTTC
-	-	TRBV7-8	TRBJ1-1	CASSLSIANTEAFF	TGTGCCAGCAGCTTATCTATTGCGAACACTGAAGCTTTCTTT
TRBD1	-	TRBV2	TRBJ1-5	CASRQGQGLNQPQHF	TGTGCCAGCAGACAAGGACAGGGCCTTAATCAGCCCCAGCATTTT
TRBD1	-	TRBV2	TRBJ1-4	CASSWDRGDEKLFF	TGTGCCAGCAGTTGGGACAGGGGAGATGAAAAACTGTTTTTT
-	-	TRBV7-9	TRBJ2-7	CASSLLPRGEQYF	TGTGCCAGCAGCTTATTGCCGCGGGGCGAGCAGTACTTC
-	-	TRBV30	TRBJ1-1	CAWSEGRKAFF	TGTGCCTGGAGTGAGGGGAGGAAAGCTTTCTTT
-	-	TRBV5-1	TRBJ1-5	CASSPEGQRNQPQHF	TGCGCCAGCAGCCCTGAAGGACAGCGGAATCAGCCCCAGCATTTT
TRBD1	-	TRBV5-6	TRBJ1-1	CASSLAGQPQANTEAFF	TGTGCCAGCAGCCTGGCGGGACAGCCCCAAGCGAACACTGAAGCTTTCTTT